This TCR beta chain was captured in a study of blood T cell repertoires in COVID-19. Profiling relied on immunoSEQ multiplex PCR, and the TCRdb table lists in-frame clones only, not all of them. The repertoire has about 240,000 clones, 83% of them found once; the top ten carry roughly 5%. The V segment lost 5 bases and the J segment 6 bases; nucleotides outside the gene matches: 8. The CDR3 sequence is 14 residues long. Germline V gives CDR1 SGHVS, CDR2 FQNEAQ. The sequenced sample consisted of peripheral blood. The clonotype originates from a human donor in a cohort sampled during active COVID-19. The chain is built from TRBV7-8 and TRBJ1-1, with TRBD1 matching 8 bases. DNA of the CDR3: TGTGCCAGCAGCCAGAGACAGGGGTCTGCTGAAGCTTTCTTT. It is translated as CASSQRQGSAEAFF.